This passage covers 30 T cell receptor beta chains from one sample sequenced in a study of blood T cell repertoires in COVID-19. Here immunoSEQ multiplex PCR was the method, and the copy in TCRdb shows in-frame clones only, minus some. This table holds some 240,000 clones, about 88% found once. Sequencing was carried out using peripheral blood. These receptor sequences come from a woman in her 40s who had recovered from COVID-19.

The CDR3 region is CAWSVQSEQYF. The DNA of the CDR3 is TGTGCCTGGAGTGTACAAAGCGAGCAGTACTTC. The chain employs TRBV30 and TRBJ2-7; D gene ambiguous. Germline CDR1 GTSNPN, CDR2 SVGIG (reference sequence). The length of the CDR3 is 11 residues. V lost 0 bases to trimming and J lost 6 bases, with 6 bases between them.

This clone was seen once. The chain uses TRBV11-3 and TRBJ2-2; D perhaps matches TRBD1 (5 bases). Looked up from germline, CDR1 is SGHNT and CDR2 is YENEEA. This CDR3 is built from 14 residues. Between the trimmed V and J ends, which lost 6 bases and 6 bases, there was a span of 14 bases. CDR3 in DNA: TGTGCCAGCAGGACACAGGCCGTCGCCGGGGAGCTGTTTTTT. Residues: CASRTQAVAGELFF.

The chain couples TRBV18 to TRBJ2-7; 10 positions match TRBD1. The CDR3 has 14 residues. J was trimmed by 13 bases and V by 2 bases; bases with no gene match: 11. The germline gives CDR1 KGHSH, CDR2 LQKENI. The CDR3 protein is CASSPREWTGGLYV. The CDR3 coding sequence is TGTGCCAGCTCACCAAGAGAGTGGACAGGGGGTCTCTACGTC.

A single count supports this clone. CDR3 sequence: CASSAGQQNTEAFF. DNA for the CDR3: TGTGCCAGCTCAGCGGGACAGCAGAACACTGAAGCTTTCTTT. V gene TRBV18 combines with J gene TRBJ1-1; TRBD1 agrees at 7 bases. The V segment lost 5 bases and the J segment 1 base; nucleotides outside the gene matches: 4. CDR1 is KGHSH and CDR2 is LQKENI in the germline V gene. The CDR3 runs to 14 residues.

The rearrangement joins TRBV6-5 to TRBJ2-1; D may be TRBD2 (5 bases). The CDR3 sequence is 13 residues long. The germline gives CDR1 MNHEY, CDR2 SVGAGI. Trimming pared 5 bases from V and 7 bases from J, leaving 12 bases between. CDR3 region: CASSPRPGNEQFF. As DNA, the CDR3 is TGTGCCAGCAGTCCTCGACCGGGGAATGAGCAGTTCTTC.

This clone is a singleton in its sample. DNA of the CDR3: TGTGCCAGTAGTTTACGGACTAGCGGGAGTGCAGATACGCAGTATTTT. Translated, it gives CASSLRTSGSADTQYF. This sequence joins TRBV19 and TRBJ2-3, with 13 bases fitting TRBD2. The V and J ends lost 5 bases and 4 bases, in that order; junction bases with no gene match: 6. From germline, CDR1 is LNHDA and CDR2 SQIVND (reference sequence). The CDR3 is 16 amino acids. The entire variable domain, with the rest obtained from reference TRBV19 and TRBJ2-3, is as follows: DGGITQSPKYLFRKEGQNVTLSCEQNLNHDAMYWYRQDPGQGLRLIYYSQIVNDFQKGDIAEGYSVSREKKESFPLTVTSAQKNPTAFYLCASSLRTSGSADTQYFGPGTRLTVL.

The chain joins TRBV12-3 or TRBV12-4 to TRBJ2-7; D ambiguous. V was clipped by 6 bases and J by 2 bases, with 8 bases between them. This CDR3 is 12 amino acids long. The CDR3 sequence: CASSPYPYEQYF. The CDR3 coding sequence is TGTGCCAGCAGCCCTTATCCCTACGAGCAGTACTTC.

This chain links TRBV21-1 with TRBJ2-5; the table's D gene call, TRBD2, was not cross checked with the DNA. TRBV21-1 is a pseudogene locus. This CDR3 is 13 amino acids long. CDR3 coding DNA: TGTGCCAGCAGCCCACTAGCAGGGAAGACCCAGTACTTC. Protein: CASSPLAGKTQYF.

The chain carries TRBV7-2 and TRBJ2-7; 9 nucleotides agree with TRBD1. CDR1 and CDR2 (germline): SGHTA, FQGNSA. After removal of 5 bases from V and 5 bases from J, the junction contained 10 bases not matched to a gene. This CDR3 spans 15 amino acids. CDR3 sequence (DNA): TGTGCCAGCAGCCCCGGGGGGACAGGGTTCCACGAGCAGTACGTC. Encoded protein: CASSPGGTGFHEQYV.

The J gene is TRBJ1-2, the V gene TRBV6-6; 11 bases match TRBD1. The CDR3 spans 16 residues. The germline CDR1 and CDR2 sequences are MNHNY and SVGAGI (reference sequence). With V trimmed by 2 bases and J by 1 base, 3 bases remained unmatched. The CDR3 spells CASSYRGTGGNYGYTF. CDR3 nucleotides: TGTGCCAGCAGTTACCGTGGGACAGGGGGTAACTATGGCTACACCTTC.

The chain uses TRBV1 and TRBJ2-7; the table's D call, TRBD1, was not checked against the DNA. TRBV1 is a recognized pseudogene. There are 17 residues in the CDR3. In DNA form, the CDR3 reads TGCACCAGCAGCCACCCTCTGGGGTGGGGACAGAACTACGAGCAGTACGTC. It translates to CTSSHPLGWGQNYEQYV.

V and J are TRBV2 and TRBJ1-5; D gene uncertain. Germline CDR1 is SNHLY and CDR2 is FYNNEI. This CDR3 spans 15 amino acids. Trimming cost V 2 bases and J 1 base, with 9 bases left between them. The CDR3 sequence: CASSELGRSNQPQHF. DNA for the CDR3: TGTGCCAGCAGTGAATTGGGCCGGAGCAATCAGCCCCAGCATTTT.

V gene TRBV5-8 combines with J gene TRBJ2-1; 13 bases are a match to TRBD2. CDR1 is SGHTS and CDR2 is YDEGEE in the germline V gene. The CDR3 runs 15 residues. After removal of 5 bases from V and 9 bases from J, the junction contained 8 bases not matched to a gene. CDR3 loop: CASRLAGGRLGEQFF. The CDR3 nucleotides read TGTGCCAGCAGACTAGCGGGAGGGCGGTTAGGTGAGCAGTTCTTC.

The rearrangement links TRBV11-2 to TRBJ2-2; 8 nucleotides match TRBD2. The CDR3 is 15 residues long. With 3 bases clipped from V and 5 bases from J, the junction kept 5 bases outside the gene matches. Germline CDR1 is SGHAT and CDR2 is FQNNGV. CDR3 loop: CASSFEGTSTGELFF. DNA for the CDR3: TGTGCCAGCAGCTTTGAAGGGACTAGTACCGGGGAGCTGTTTTTT.

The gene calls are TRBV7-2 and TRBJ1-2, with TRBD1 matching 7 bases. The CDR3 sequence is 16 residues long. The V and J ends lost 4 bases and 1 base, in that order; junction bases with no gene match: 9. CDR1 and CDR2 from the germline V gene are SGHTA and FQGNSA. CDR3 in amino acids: CASSSPDRDVNYGYTF. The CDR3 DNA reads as TGTGCCAGCAGCTCCCCAGACAGGGACGTTAACTATGGCTACACCTTC.

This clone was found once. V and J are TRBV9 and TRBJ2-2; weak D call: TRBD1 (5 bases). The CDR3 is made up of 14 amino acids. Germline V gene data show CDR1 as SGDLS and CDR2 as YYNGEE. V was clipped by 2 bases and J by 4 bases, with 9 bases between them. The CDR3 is CASSVGQITGELFF. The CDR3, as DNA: TGTGCCAGCAGCGTGGGGCAGATCACCGGGGAGCTGTTTTTT.

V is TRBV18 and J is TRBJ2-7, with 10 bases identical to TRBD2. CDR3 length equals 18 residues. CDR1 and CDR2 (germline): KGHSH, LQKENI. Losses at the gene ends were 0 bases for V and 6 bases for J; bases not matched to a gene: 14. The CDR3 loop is CASSPPASGGRTAAEQYF. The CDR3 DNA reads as TGTGCCAGCTCACCACCGGCTAGCGGGGGCCGCACTGCCGCCGAGCAGTACTTC.

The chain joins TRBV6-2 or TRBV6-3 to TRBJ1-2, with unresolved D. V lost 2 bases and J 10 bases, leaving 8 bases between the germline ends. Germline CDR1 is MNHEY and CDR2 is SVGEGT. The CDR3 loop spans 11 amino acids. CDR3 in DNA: TGTGCCAGCAGTTACCCGGGAGACTACACCTTC. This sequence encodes CASSYPGDYTF.

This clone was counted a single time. The CDR3 loop is CASSSGAGANTGELFF. In DNA, the CDR3 is TGTGCCAGTAGTAGTGGGGCGGGGGCGAACACCGGGGAGCTGTTTTTT. The rearrangement uses TRBV19 and TRBJ2-2; 7 bases are a match to TRBD2. CDR1 and CDR2 from the germline V gene are LNHDA and SQIVND (reference sequence). The length of the CDR3 is 16 residues. The trim removed 4 bases at V and 0 bases at J, leaving 5 bases unmatched. Supplemented by reference TRBV19 and TRBJ2-2, the full variable domain reads DGGITQSPKYLFRKEGQNVTLSCEQNLNHDAMYWYRQDPGQGLRLIYYSQIVNDFQKGDIAEGYSVSREKKESFPLTVTSAQKNPTAFYLCASSSGAGANTGELFFGEGSRLTVL.

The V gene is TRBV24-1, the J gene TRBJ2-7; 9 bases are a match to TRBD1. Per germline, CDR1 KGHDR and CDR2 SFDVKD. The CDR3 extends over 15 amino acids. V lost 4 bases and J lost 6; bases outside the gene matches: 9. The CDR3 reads CATSEPDRGQGEQYF. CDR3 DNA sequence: TGTGCCACCAGTGAACCGGACAGGGGTCAAGGCGAGCAGTACTTC.

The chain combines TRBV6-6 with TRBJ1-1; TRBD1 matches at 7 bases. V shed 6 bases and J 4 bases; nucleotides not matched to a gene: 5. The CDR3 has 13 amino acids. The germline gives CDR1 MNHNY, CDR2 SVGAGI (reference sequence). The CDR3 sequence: CASSPQGSTEAFF. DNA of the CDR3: TGTGCCAGCAGCCCACAGGGGAGCACTGAAGCTTTCTTT.

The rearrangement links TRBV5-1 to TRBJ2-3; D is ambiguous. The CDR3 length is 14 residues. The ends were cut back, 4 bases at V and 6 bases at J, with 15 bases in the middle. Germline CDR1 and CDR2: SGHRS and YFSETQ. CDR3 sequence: CASSPTTHLDTQYF. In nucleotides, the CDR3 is TGCGCCAGCAGCCCTACTACCCATTTGGATACGCAGTATTTT.

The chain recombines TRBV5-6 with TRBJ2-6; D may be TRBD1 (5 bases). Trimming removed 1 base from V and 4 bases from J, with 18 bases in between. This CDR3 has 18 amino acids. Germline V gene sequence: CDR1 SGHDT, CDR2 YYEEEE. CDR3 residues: CASSLKSRAGPGANVLTF. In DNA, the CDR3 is TGTGCCAGCAGCTTGAAATCAAGGGCAGGGCCGGGGGCCAACGTCCTGACTTTC.

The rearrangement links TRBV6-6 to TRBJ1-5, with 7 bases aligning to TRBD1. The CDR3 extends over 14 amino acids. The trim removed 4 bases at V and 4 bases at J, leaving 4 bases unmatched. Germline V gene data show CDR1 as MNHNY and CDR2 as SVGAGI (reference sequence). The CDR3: CASSFQTGNQPQHF. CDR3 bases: TGTGCCAGCAGTTTCCAGACAGGGAATCAGCCCCAGCATTTT.

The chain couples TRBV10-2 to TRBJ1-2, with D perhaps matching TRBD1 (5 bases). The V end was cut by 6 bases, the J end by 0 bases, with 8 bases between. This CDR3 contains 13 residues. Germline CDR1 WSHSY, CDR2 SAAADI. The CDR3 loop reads CASRETANYGYTF. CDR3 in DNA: TGCGCCAGCAGAGAGACAGCTAACTATGGCTACACCTTC.

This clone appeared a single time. The CDR3 sequence: CVRSLRDRGNQPQHF. CDR3 bases: TGTGTCAGAAGCTTAAGGGACAGGGGGAATCAGCCCCAGCATTTT. The gene calls are TRBV7-5 and TRBJ1-5; the table's D call, TRBD1, was not checked against the DNA. TRBV7-5 is classified as a pseudogene. This CDR3 contains 15 residues.

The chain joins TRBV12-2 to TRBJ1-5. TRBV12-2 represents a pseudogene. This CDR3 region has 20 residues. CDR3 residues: CASRLEGGQVVVVSNQPQHF. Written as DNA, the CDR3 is TGTGCAAGTCGCTTAGAGGGGGGGCAGGTAGTTGTGGTTAGCAATCAGCCCCAGCATTTT.

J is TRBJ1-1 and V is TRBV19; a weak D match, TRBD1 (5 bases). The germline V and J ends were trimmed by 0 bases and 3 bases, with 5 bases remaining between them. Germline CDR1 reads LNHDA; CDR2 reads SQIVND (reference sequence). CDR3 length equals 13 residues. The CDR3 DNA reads TGTGCCAGTAGTATAGACAGGGACACTGAAGCTTTCTTT. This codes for CASSIDRDTEAFF. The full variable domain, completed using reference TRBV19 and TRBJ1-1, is DGGITQSPKYLFRKEGQNVTLSCEQNLNHDAMYWYRQDPGQGLRLIYYSQIVNDFQKGDIAEGYSVSREKKESFPLTVTSAQKNPTAFYLCASSIDRDTEAFFGQGTRLTVV.

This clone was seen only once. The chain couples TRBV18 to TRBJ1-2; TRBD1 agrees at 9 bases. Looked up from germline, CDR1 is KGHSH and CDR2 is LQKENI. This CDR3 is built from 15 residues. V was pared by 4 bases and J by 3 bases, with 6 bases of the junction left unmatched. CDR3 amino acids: CASSLLGQGDYGYTF. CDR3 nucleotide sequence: TGTGCCAGCTCACTCCTGGGACAGGGCGACTATGGCTACACCTTC.

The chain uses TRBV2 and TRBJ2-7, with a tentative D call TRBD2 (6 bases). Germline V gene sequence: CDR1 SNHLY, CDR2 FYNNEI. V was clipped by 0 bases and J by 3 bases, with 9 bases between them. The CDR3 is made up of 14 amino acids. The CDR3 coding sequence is TGTGCCAGCAGTGAAGCTGGGCGGGGCTACGAGCAGTACGTC. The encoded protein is CASSEAGRGYEQYV.